Listed here is a single T cell receptor beta chain. Antigen specificity is unknown. The sample is drawn from a study of T cell responses to AZD1222 COVID-19 vaccine. Study-level points and caveats: A mostly white British donor set with more females was recruited, and clonal diversity was possibly underestimated. Close to half of all spike-specific TCRs reportedly target regions of the variants that are unmutated. Baseline serostatus was positive in only a handful of AZD1222 recipients. Spike-specific TCRs gained breadth and depth after people received two AZD1222 doses.

V gave up 5 bases and J gave up 3 bases, with 16 bases separating them. This CDR3 contains 15 residues. The V gene's germline CDR1 is SGHTA and CDR2 FQGNSA. Sequencing was performed with immunoSEQ multiplex PCR; in TCRdb, only in-frame clones are kept and a portion is missing. The table lists about 130,000 clones, roughly 89% of them singletons, with 1.9% in the top ten. The chain has TRBV7-2 and TRBJ1-1; maybe TRBD1 (5 bases). The sample here was peripheral blood, taken on day 0 of AZD1222 vaccination. The TCR originated in an adult in good health. CDR3 residues: CASSRARQLDTEAFF. DNA of the CDR3: TGTGCCAGCAGCCGCGCTCGACAGCTAGACACTGAAGCTTTCTTT. The full variable domain, in which reference TRBV7-2 and TRBJ1-1 provide the parts outside the CDR3, is GAGVSQSPSNKVTEKGKDVELRCDPISGHTALYWYRQSLGQGLEFLIYFQGNSAPDKSGLPSDRFSAERTGGSVSTLTIQRTQQEDSAVYLCASSRARQLDTEAFFGQGTRLTVV.